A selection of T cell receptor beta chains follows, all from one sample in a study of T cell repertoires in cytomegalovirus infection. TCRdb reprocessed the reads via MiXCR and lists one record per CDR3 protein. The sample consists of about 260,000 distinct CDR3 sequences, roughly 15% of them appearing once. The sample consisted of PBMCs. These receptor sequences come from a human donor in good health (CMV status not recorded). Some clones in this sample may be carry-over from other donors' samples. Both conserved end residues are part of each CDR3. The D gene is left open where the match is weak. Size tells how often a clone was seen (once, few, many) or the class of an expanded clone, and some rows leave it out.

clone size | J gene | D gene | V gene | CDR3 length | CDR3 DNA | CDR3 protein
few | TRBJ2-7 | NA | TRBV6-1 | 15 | TGTGCCAGCAGTGAAAAGGAGGGAAGCTCCTACGAGCAGTACTTC | CASSEKEGSSYEQYF
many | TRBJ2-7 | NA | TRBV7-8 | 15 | TGTGCCAGCAGCTCGCAGTCCGTAAGGGGGTACGAGCAGTACTTC | CASSSQSVRGYEQYF
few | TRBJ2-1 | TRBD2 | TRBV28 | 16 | TGTGCCAGCAGTTCAGCCGGGACTAGCGGGACATATGAGCAGTTCTTC | CASSSAGTSGTYEQFF
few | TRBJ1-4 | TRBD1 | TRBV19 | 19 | TGTGCCAGTAGTGTACATCGGACAGGAATGAGGTCAACTAATGAAAAACTGTTTTTT | CASSVHRTGMRSTNEKLFF
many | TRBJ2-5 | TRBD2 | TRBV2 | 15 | TGTGCCAGCAGTGATAGCGGGTGGAAGCAAGAGACCCAGTACTTC | CASSDSGWKQETQYF
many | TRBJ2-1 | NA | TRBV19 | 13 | TGTGCCAGTAGTTCCAACCCCGATTATGAGCAGTTCTTC | CASSSNPDYEQFF
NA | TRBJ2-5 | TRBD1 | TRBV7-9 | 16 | TGTGCCAGCAGCCCGAGGACAGGGTGGGCCCAAGAGACCCAGTACTTC | CASSPRTGWAQETQYF
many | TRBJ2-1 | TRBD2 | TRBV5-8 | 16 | TGTGCCAGCAGCTTGCTGGAAGTAGCGGGCCTCCGAAAGACCTTCTTC | CASSLLEVAGLRKTFF
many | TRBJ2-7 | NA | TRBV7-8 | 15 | TGTGCCAGCAGCTTAGAGGCAGGGGTCTTCCACGAGCAGTACTTC | CASSLEAGVFHEQYF
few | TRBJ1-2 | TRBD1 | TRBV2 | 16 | TGTGCCAGCAGTGAAGCGCTGTGGACAGGGGGGTATGGCTACACCTTC | CASSEALWTGGYGYTF
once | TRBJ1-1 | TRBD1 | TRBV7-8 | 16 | TGTCCCAGCAGCCCAATGAAGGCGACAGGGGGACCCACGGCTTTCTTT | CPSSPMKATGGPTAFF
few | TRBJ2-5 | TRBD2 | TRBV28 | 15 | TGTGCCAGCAGTTTATCCGGGGGGGTCGGAGAGACCCAGTACTTC | CASSLSGGVGETQYF
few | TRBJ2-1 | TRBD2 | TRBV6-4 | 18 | TGTGCCAGCAGTGACGACCGAGTAACAGCGGGAGGGCCAAATGAGCAGTTCTTC | CASSDDRVTAGGPNEQFF
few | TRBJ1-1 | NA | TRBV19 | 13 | TGTGCCAGTAGTAATATCCCTTCAGGTGAAGCTTTCTTT | CASSNIPSGEAFF
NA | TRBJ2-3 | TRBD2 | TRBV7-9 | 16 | TGTGCCAGCAGCTTCCAACTAGCGGGCAGCACAGATACGCAGTATTTT | CASSFQLAGSTDTQYF
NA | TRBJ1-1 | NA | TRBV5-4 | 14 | TGTGCCAGCAGCTTGAATTACAGGAACACTGAAGCTTTCTTT | CASSLNYRNTEAFF
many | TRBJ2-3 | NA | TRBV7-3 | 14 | TGTGCCAGCAGCTTCTCGGACACCACAGATACGCAGTATTTT | CASSFSDTTDTQYF
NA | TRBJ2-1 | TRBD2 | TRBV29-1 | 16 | TGCAGCGTTCGCGGACTAGCGGGAGGGCCGAGGTATGAGCAGTTCTTC | CSVRGLAGGPRYEQFF
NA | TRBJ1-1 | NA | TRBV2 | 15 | TGTGCCAGCACCCTGCAAAGCATACAAGGCAGAGAAGCTTTCTTT | CASTLQSIQGREAFF
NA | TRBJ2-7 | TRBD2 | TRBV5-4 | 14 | TGTGCCAGCAGCAGGACGGGGGGGTCCTACGAGCAGTACTTC | CASSRTGGSYEQYF
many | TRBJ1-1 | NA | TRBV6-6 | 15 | TGTGCCAGCAGTTACTTGGGGGCCTTGAACACTGAAGCTTTCTTT | CASSYLGALNTEAFF
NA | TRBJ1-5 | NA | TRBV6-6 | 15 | TGTGCCAGCAGTTACAGGGGGGGGGAAAATCAGACCCAGCATTTT | CASSYRGGENQTQHF
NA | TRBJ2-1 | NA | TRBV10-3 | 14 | TGTGCCATCAGGGGGACACTATCCTACAATGAGCAGTTCTTC | CAIRGTLSYNEQFF
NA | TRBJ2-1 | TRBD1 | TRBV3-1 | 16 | TGTGCCAGCAGCGGACGGACAGGGGGCTTATACAATGAGCAGTTCTTC | CASSGRTGGLYNEQFF
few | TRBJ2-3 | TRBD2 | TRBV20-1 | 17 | TGCAGTGCTAGAAGGGTAGCGGGGGGACTTTCCACAGATACGCAGTATTTT | CSARRVAGGLSTDTQYF
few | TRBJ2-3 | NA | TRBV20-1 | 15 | TGCAGTGCTAGAGATCCTGGGACTAGCACAGATACGCAGTATTTT | CSARDPGTSTDTQYF
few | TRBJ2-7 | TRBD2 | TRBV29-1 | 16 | TGCAGCGTTGAAGGATTAGCGGGAGCAACGGCCTACGAGCAGTACTTC | CSVEGLAGATAYEQYF
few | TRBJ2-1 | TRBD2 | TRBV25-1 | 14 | TGTGCCAGCAAAGCGGGAGGGCGATACAATGAGCAGTTCTTC | CASKAGGRYNEQFF
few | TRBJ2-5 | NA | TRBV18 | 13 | TGTGCCAGCTCACCACCGAACCAAGAGACCCAGTACTTC | CASSPPNQETQYF
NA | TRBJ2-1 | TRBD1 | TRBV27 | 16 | TGTGCCAGCAGTCAGCCCGGACAGGGGGCCCTCAATGAGCAGTTCTTC | CASSQPGQGALNEQFF
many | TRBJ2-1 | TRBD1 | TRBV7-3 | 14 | TGTGCCAGCAGCCCGTCGACAGGGATCAATGAGCAGTTCTTC | CASSPSTGINEQFF
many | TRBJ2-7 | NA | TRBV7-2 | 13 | TGTGCCAGCAGCTTAACTGCCGCCTACGAGCAGTACTTC | CASSLTAAYEQYF
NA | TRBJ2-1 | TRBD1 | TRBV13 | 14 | TGTGCCAGCAGCTTGCCGGGACAGGGAAGTGAGCAGTTCTTC | CASSLPGQGSEQFF
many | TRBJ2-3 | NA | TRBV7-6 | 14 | TGTGCCAGCAGCCTGCGGACCACTGGGGATACGCAGTATTTT | CASSLRTTGDTQYF
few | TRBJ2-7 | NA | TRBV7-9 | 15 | TGTGCCAGCAGCTTTGGGGGTCTCCTAACCTACGAGCAGTACTTC | CASSFGGLLTYEQYF
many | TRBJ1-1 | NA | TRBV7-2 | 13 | TGTGCCAGCAGCTTACAGACGAACACTGAAGCTTTCTTT | CASSLQTNTEAFF
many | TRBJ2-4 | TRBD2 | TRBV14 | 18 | TGTGCCAGCAGCCAACTAGCGGGAGGTGTAAGGACCAAAAACATTCAGTACTTC | CASSQLAGGVRTKNIQYF
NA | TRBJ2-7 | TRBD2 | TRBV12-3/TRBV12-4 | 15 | TGTGCCAGCAGGGCGACTAGCGGGGGGGACTACGAGCAGTACTTC | CASRATSGGDYEQYF
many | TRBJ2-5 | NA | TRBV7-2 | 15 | TGTGCCAGCAGCTTAGGGGTCGGCTTTCGAGAGACCCAGTACTTC | CASSLGVGFRETQYF
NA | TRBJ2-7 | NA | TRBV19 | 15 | TGTGCCAGTAGCGACCTGCCACGTCCACTCTCCGAGCAGTACTTC | CASSDLPRPLSEQYF
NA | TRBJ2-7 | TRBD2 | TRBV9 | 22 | TGTGCCAGCAGCGCAGGAGAGAGGGACAAAGCGGGGGGGCATCTACTTCACTACGAGCAGTACTTC | CASSAGERDKAGGHLLHYEQYF
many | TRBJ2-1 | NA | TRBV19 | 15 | TGTGCCAGTAGTAGATCGGGGCTATCCTACAATGAGCAGTTCTTC | CASSRSGLSYNEQFF
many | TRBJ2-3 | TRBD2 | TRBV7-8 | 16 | TGTGCCAGCAGCTCCGGGGCGGGGGTCTGGGGAGATACGCAGTATTTT | CASSSGAGVWGDTQYF
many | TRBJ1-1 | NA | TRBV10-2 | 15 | TGCGCCAGCAGTGAGACAGACAGACGGAACACTGAAGCTTTCTTT | CASSETDRRNTEAFF
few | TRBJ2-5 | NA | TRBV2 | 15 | TGTGCCAGCAGTGAAGCAGGGACACTCCAAGAGACCCAGTACTTC | CASSEAGTLQETQYF
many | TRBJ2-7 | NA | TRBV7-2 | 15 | TGTGCCAGCAGCTTAGAGTTAACAGGGATCTACGAGCAGTACTTC | CASSLELTGIYEQYF
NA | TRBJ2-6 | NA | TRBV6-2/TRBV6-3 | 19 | TGTGCCAGCAGTTACCTGACCGAGAGGGTCCTTTCTGGGGCCAACGTCCTGACTTTC | CASSYLTERVLSGANVLTF
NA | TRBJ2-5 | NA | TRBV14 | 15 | TGTGCCAGCAGCCATGGTGGCAGCATCCAAGAGACCCAGTACTTC | CASSHGGSIQETQYF
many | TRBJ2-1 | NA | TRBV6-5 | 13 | TGTGCCAGCAGCAGAGGGGGGTTCAATGAGCAGTTCTTC | CASSRGGFNEQFF
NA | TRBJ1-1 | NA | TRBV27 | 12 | TGTGCCAGCCGGGGGGGGAACACTGAAGCTTTCTTT | CASRGGNTEAFF
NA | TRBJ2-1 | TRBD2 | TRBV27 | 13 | TGTGCCAGCACCCCCGCCGGGGGGAATGAGCAGTTCTTC | CASTPAGGNEQFF
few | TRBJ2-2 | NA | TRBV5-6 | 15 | TGTGCCAGCAGCTTTGGGGGCGTTGAAGCCGGGGAGCTGTTTTTT | CASSFGGVEAGELFF
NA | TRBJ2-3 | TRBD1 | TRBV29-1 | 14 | TGCAGCGTCAAGGCGGGACAGGGCACAGATACGCAGTATTTT | CSVKAGQGTDTQYF
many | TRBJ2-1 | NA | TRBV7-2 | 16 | TGTGCCAGCAGCTTCTCGGCGGGGAGCTCCTACAATGAGCAGTTCTTC | CASSFSAGSSYNEQFF
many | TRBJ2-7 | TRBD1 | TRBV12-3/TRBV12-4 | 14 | TGTGCCAGAGAAGACAGGGAAATTGCCTACGAGCAGTACTTC | CAREDREIAYEQYF